This T cell receptor beta chain was identified in a study of blood T cells in healthy people across ages. On the study more broadly: Template switching picked up about one barcoded beta molecule for each two T cells.

Germline V gives CDR1 SGHRS, CDR2 YFSETQ. This CDR3 is built from 14 residues. The V end was cut by 0 bases, the J end by 4 bases, with 10 bases between. There were healthy Caucasian individuals from Russia, aged roughly 6 to 100, serving as donors. Each donor had ten milliliters of peripheral blood drawn. Study outcomes and limitations: Unsorted PBMCs prevented conclusive naive versus antigen-experienced comparison.

Regarding this clonotype: Its specificity is not known.

Using a J-beta primer mix together with a sample-barcoded 5' primer, a second PCR was run for roughly 6 to 12 cycles. TCRdb passed the 5' RACE reads through MiXCR, listing each CDR3 protein once. The data contain 1.5 million to 2 million distinct CDR3 sequences, roughly two fifths of them singletons. The sequence derives from a human donor in good health. Specimen: blood. The chain uses TRBV5-1 and TRBJ1-2, with D hard to call. The CDR3 spells CASSLAQSTYGYTF. CDR3 nucleotides: TGCGCCAGCAGCTTGGCCCAGTCAACCTATGGCTACACCTTC.